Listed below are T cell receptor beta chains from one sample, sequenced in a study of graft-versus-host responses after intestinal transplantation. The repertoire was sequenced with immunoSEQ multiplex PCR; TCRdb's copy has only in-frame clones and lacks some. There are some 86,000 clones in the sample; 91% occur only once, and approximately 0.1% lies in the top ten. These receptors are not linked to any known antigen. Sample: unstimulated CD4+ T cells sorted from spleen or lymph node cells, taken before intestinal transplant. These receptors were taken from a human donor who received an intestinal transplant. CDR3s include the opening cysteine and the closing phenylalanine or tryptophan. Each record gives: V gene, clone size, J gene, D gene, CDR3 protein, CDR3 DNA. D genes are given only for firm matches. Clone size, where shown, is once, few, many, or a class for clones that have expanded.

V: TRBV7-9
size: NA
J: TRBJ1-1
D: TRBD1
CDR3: CASSLRPGQSNTEAFF
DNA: TGTGCCAGCAGCCTCCGCCCGGGACAGTCGAACACTGAAGCTTTCTTT

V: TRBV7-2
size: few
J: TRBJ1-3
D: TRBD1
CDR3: CASSSIPTGLGNTIYF
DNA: TGTGCCAGCAGCTCAATCCCGACAGGGCTTGGAAACACCATATATTTT

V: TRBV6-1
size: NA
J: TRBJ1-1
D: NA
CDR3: CASKRGLNTEAFF
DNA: TGTGCCAGCAAGCGGGGGCTGAACACTGAAGCTTTCTTT

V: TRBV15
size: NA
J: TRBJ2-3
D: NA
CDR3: CATSRDITDTQYF
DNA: TGTGCCACCAGCAGAGACATCACAGATACGCAGTATTTT

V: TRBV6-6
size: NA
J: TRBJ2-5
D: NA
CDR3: CASSPRRETQYF
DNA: TGTGCCAGCAGTCCGCGCAGGGAGACCCAGTACTTC

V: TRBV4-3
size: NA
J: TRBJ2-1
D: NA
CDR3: CASSQDSSEAYNEQFF
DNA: TGCGCCAGCAGCCAAGATTCTTCCGAAGCTTACAATGAGCAGTTCTTC

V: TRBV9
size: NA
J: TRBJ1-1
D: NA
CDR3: CASSVVVFAEAFF
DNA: TGTGCCAGCAGCGTAGTAGTCTTTGCTGAAGCTTTCTTT

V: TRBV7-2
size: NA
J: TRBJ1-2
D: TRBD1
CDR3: CASSLVSGTGGAGGYTF
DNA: TGTGCCAGCAGCTTAGTGTCCGGGACAGGGGGCGCGGGTGGCTACACCTTC

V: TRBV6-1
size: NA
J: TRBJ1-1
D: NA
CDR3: CASTRDTEAFF
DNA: TGTGCCAGCACCCGGGACACTGAAGCTTTCTTT

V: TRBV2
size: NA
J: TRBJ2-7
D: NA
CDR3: CASSGKRQVQPYEQYF
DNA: TGTGCCAGCAGTGGTAAAAGACAGGTACAACCCTACGAGCAGTACTTC

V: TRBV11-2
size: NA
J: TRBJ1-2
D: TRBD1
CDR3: CASSFIPPPPGQGLTF
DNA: TGTGCCAGCAGCTTCATCCCCCCGCCCCCGGGACAGGGTCTCACCTTC

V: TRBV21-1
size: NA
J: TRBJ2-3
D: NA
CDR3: CASSNIDTQYF
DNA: TGTGCCAGCAGCAACATAGATACGCAGTATTTT

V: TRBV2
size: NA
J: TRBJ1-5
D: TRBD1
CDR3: CASRGQGIIMPQHF
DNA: TGTGCCAGCAGAGGACAGGGAATAATCATGCCCCAGCATTTT

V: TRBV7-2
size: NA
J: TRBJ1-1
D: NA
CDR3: CASSLDRVNGLSEAFF
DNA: TGTGCCAGCAGCTTAGACAGGGTAAATGGTTTATCTGAAGCTTTCTTT

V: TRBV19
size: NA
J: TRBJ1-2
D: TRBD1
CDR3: CASTDRGARGYTF
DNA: TGTGCCAGTACTGACAGGGGCGCTCGGGGCTACACCTTC

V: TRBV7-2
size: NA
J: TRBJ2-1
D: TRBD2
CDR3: CASSLVGTSGGGPWNEQFF
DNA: TGTGCCAGCAGCTTAGTAGGGACTAGCGGGGGAGGGCCATGGAATGAGCAGTTCTTC

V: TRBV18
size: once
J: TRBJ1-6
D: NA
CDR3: CASSPTGNLYNSPLHF
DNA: TGTGCCAGCTCACCTACAGGGAACCTTTATAATTCACCCCTCCACTTT

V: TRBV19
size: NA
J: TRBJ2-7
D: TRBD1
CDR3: CASSSGGTGDYEQYF
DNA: TGTGCCAGTAGTAGCGGCGGGACAGGAGACTACGAGCAGTACTTC

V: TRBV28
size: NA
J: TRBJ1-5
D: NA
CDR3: CASNRGRYSNQPQHF
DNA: TGTGCCAGCAACAGAGGGCGATATAGCAATCAGCCCCAGCATTTT

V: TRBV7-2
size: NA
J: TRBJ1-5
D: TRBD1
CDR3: CASSLVVQGNSNQPQHF
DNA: TGTGCCAGCAGCTTAGTGGTACAGGGGAATAGCAATCAGCCCCAGCATTTT

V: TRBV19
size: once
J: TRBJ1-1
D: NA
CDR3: CASQTGTEAFF
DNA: TGTGCCAGTCAAACAGGGACTGAAGCTTTCTTT

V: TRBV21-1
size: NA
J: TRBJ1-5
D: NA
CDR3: CASSKGQVGSNQPQHF
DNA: TGTGCCAGCAGCAAAGGACAGGTGGGTAGCAATCAGCCCCAGCATTTT

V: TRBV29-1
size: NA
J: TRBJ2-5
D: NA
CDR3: CSAGDIDQETQYF
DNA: TGCAGCGCCGGGGACATCGACCAAGAGACCCAGTACTTC

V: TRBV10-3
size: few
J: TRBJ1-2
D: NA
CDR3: CAISESLDGYTF
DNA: TGTGCCATCAGTGAGTCTCTTGATGGCTACACCTTC

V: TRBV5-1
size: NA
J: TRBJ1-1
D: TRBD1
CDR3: CASSLLGTENTEAFF
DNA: TGCGCCAGCAGCTTGTTGGGGACAGAGAACACTGAAGCTTTCTTT

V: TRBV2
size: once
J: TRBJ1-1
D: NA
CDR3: CASSDVGWNTEAFF
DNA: TGTGCCAGCAGTGATGTGGGCTGGAACACTGAAGCTTTCTTT

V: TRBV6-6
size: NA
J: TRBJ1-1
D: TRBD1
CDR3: CASKGTGDTEAFF
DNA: TGTGCCAGCAAAGGGACAGGGGACACTGAAGCTTTCTTT

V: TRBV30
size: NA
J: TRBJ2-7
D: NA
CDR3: CAWSIGQTQYEQYF
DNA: TGTGCCTGGAGTATCGGACAGACACAATACGAGCAGTACTTC

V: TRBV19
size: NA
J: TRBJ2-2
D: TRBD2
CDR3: CASSPSGLTTGELFF
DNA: TGTGCCAGTAGCCCCTCGGGACTAACTACCGGGGAGCTGTTTTTT

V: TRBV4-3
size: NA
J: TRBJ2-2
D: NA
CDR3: CASSQPGLGDTGELFF
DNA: TGCGCCAGCAGCCAACCGGGACTTGGTGACACCGGGGAGCTGTTTTTT

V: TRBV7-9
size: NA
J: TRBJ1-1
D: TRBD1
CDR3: CASSLGQGLGEAFF
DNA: TGTGCCAGCAGCTTAGGACAGGGCCTTGGAGAAGCTTTCTTT

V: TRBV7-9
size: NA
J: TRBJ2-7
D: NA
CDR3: CASSFSPGSEQYF
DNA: TGTGCCAGCAGCTTCTCCCCGGGAAGCGAGCAGTACTTC

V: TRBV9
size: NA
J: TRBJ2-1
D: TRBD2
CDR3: CASSVEASGGAGEQFF
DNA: TGTGCCAGCAGCGTAGAGGCTAGCGGGGGGGCCGGTGAGCAGTTCTTC

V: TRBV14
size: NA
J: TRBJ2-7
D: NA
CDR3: CASSLTGTASYEQYF
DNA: TGTGCCAGCAGCCTAACCGGGACTGCCTCCTACGAGCAGTACTTC

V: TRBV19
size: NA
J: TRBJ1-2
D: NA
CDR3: CASSIPFNYGYTF
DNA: TGTGCCAGTAGTATCCCTTTTAACTATGGCTACACCTTC

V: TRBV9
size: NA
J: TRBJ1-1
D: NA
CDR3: CASSVYGVNTEAFF
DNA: TGTGCCAGCAGCGTATACGGGGTGAACACTGAAGCTTTCTTT

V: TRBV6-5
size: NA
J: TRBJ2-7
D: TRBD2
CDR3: CASSYSKVGGSYEQYF
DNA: TGTGCCAGCAGTTACTCTAAGGTGGGGGGGTCCTACGAGCAGTACTTC

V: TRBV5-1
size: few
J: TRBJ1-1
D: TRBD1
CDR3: CASSWGTGDTEAFF
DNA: TGCGCCAGCAGCTGGGGGACAGGGGATACTGAAGCTTTCTTT

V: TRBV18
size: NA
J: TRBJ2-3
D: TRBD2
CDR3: CASSPIPRGVFSTDTQYF
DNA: TGTGCCAGCTCACCAATCCCCCGGGGGGTCTTTAGCACAGATACGCAGTATTTT

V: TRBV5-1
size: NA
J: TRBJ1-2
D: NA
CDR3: CASSLRQGGYTF
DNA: TGCGCCAGCAGCTTGCGGCAGGGTGGCTACACCTTC

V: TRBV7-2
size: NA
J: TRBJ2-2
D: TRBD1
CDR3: CASSWTGSTGELFF
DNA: TGTGCCAGCAGCTGGACAGGGTCTACCGGGGAGCTGTTTTTT

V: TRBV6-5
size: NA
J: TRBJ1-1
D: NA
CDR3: CASSYSSTGMSTEAFF
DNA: TGTGCCAGCAGTTACTCGTCTACAGGGATGAGCACTGAAGCTTTCTTT

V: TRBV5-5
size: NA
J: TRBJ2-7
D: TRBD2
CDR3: CASSFIGGEGYEQYF
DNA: TGTGCCAGCAGCTTCATCGGGGGGGAGGGCTACGAGCAGTACTTC

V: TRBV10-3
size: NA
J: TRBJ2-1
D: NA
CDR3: CAIVRGAYNEQFF
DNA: TGTGCCATAGTCCGGGGGGCGTACAATGAGCAGTTCTTC

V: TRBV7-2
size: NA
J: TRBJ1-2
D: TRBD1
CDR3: CASSAGTGWSYTF
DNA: TGTGCCAGCAGCGCGGGGACAGGGTGGAGCTACACCTTC

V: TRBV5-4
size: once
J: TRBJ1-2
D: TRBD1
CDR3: CASSLGQGAYGYTF
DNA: TGTGCCAGCAGCTTGGGACAGGGGGCCTATGGCTACACCTTC

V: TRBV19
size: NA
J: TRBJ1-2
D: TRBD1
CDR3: CASSRDAGGASYGYTF
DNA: TGTGCCAGTAGTAGGGACGCAGGGGGCGCGAGCTATGGCTACACCTTC

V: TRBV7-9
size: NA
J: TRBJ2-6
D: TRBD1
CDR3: CASSLDNRGSGANVLTF
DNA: TGTGCCAGCAGCTTAGACAACAGGGGCTCTGGGGCCAACGTCCTGACTTTC

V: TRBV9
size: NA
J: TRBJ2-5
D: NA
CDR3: CASSVGGGGETQYF
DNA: TGTGCCAGCAGCGTAGGAGGTGGAGGAGAGACCCAGTACTTC

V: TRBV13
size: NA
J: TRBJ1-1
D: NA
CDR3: CASRHSSAWSTEAFF
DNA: TGTGCCAGCAGACATTCCTCAGCATGGAGCACTGAAGCTTTCTTT

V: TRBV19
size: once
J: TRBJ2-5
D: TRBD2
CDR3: CASSRIVAGGRETQYF
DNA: TGTGCCAGTAGTAGGATAGTAGCGGGGGGGCGGGAGACCCAGTACTTC

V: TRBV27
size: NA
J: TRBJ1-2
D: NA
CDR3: CASRRQGSYGYTF
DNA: TGTGCCAGCAGGCGTCAGGGGAGCTATGGCTACACCTTC

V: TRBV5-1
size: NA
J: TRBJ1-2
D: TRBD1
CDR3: CASSIRDRGSDGYTF
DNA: TGCGCCAGCAGCATCCGGGACAGGGGGTCCGATGGCTACACCTTC

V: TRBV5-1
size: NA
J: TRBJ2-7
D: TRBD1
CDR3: CASSPDRASEQYF
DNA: TGCGCCAGCAGCCCGGACAGGGCGTCCGAGCAGTACTTC

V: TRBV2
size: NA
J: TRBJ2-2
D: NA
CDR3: CASSRDRYTGELFF
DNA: TGTGCCAGCAGTCGCGACAGGTACACCGGGGAGCTGTTTTTT

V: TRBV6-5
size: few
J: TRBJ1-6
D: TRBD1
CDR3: CASSSLTGYNSPLHF
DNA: TGTGCCAGCAGTTCCCTGACAGGGTATAATTCACCCCTCCACTTT

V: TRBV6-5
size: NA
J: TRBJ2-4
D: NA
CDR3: CASSSTSGENIQYF
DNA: TGTGCCAGCAGTTCCACCTCGGGGGAAAACATTCAGTACTTC